This T cell receptor beta chain was recovered during a study of blood T cell repertoires in COVID-19. Study as a whole: Samples taken during acute and convalescent COVID-19 were collected in the United States, Italy and Spain. T cells, B-cell-depleted T cells, or PBMCs provided the cDNA or gDNA that served as material.

This clone came up a few times. In the original analysis: Amplification of reference gene primers was used by the study to estimate nucleated cell counts. Assay: immunoSEQ multiplex PCR; the TCRdb copy retains only in-frame clones and omits some. That table gives V, J and clone size, and the DNA gave D and trimming. The sample lists over 300,000 clones, roughly 90% seen once, with about 6.5% in the top ten. This CDR3 is 14 amino acids long. Germline CDR1 and CDR2: MDHEN and SYDVKM. V was pared by 6 bases and J by 4 bases, with 15 bases between. The gene calls are TRBV28 and TRBJ1-2; possible D gene TRBD1, 6 bases. The TCR was taken from a man between 18 and 29 years old with active or convalescent COVID-19. The material sequenced was peripheral blood. The CDR3 DNA reads TGTGCCAGCAGCACTACAGGGCCCCCCTATGGCTACACCTTC. This encodes CASSTTGPPYGYTF.